What follows describes a single T cell receptor beta chain. The data originate from a study of blood T cell repertoires in COVID-19. Study-level background: Donors in the United States, Italy and Spain gave samples during acute or convalescent COVID-19. Sources were T cells, B-cell-depleted T cells, or PBMCs; the material itself was cDNA or gDNA.

Authors' processing steps: Amplification of reference gene primers provided the estimated nucleated cell counts. Method: immunoSEQ multiplex PCR; TCRdb's copy keeps in-frame clones and lacks some. From that table come the V and J calls and clone size; the DNA was used to work out D and trimming. This table holds about 200,000 clones, over 70% found once. Looked up from germline, CDR1 is MNHEY and CDR2 is SMNVEV (reference sequence). The CDR3 totals 15 residues. The V and J ends lost 4 bases and 7 bases, in that order; junction bases with no gene match: 8. This chain connects TRBV27 to TRBJ1-5, with 9 nucleotides matching TRBD1. The source of this sequence is a woman older than 75 with acute or convalescent COVID-19. Material for sequencing was peripheral blood. CDR3 region: CASSSNRGPGQPQHF. The CDR3 bases are TGTGCCAGCAGTTCTAACAGGGGGCCGGGGCAGCCCCAGCATTTT.